This T cell receptor beta chain comes out of a study of neoadjuvant nivolumab and ipilimumab in lung cancer. Study-wide points: Resected-tumor TCR richness correlated positively with pretherapy blood richness. Compared with tumor-adjacent uninvolved lung, resected tumors showed greater richness and clonality.

Germline loops: CDR1 MNHNY, CDR2 SVGAGI (reference sequence). The CDR3 length is 13 residues. The germline V and J ends were trimmed by 3 bases and 0 bases, with 5 bases remaining between them. Produced via immunoSEQ multiplex PCR; TCRdb's table is partial and in-frame only. The table includes approximately 15,000 clones, 55% to 70% detected once. This clone was recorded a few times. The antigen remains unidentified. The chain recombines TRBV6-6 with TRBJ1-2; D ambiguous. This clonotype was obtained from an adult with non-small cell lung cancer. The sequencing here drew on peripheral blood, taken after neoadjuvant nivolumab, alone or with ipilimumab, at or shortly before surgery. The CDR3 DNA reads TGTGCCAGCAGTTATGGCGCTAACTATGGCTACACCTTC. It is translated as CASSYGANYGYTF.